Included here is one TCR beta chain sequence, with context. Original handling: By means of reference gene primer amplification, nucleated cell counts were estimated. Clones were read by immunoSEQ multiplex PCR, and TCRdb kept only the in-frame ones, dropping some. Clone size and the V and J calls come from that table; the DNA yielded D and trimming. Of about 120,000 clones listed, approximately 91% are singletons. The CDR3 sequence is 15 residues long. Germline V gene lookup returns CDR1 SGHRS and CDR2 YFSETQ. V was cut by 1 base and J by 1 base, with 8 bases left in between. This specimen belongs to a study of blood T cell repertoires in COVID-19. Overall study: The origin of the acute and convalescent COVID-19 samples was the United States, Italy and Spain.

V is TRBV5-1 and J is TRBJ2-2; maybe TRBD1 (6 bases). This clonotype originated in a woman aged 80 or older with acute or convalescent COVID-19. Sequenced: peripheral blood. The CDR3 DNA reads TGCGCCAGCAGCTTGACAGGGCGGAACACCGGGGAGCTGTTTTTT. Amino acid sequence: CASSLTGRNTGELFF.